The 5 T cell receptor beta chains in this list originate from one sample, sequenced in a study of Ad26.COV2.S vaccination and SARS-CoV-2 variants. Sequenced by immunoSEQ multiplex PCR; TCRdb stores in-frame clones only, minus some. The table has over 250,000 clones, roughly 86% seen once. Treatment: around 19 received Ad26.COV2.S at low or high dose, single or two shots; several received placebo; per-sample allocation not given. Material that was analyzed had been drawn on day 63 after the first vaccine or placebo injection. The source was peripheral blood, collected in a trial of Ad26.COV2.S vaccine versus placebo. These receptors were taken from a person between 18 and 59 years old who received the Ad26.COV2.S COVID-19 vaccine or a placebo.

CDR3 amino acids: CASSPEQGGYGYTF. The CDR3, as DNA: TGTGCCAGCTCACCGGAACAGGGAGGCTATGGCTACACCTTC. The rearrangement uses TRBV18 and TRBJ1-2, with D possibly matching TRBD1 (6 bases). Germline V gives CDR1 KGHSH, CDR2 LQKENI. Trimming took off 3 bases at V and 4 bases at J, with 12 bases between the two ends. The CDR3 extends over 14 amino acids.

V and J are TRBV4-1 and TRBJ1-2; 10 bases fit TRBD1. The CDR3 consists of 17 residues. Germline assignment: CDR1 MGHRA and CDR2 YSYEKL. The V and J ends lost 0 bases and 7 bases, in that order; junction bases with no gene match: 11. CDR3 loop: CASSQDITRDRGSGYTF. Written as DNA, the CDR3 is TGCGCCAGCAGCCAAGATATCACCCGGGACAGGGGTTCTGGCTACACCTTC.

The sample holds a few counts of this clone. V usage is TRBV19 and J usage is TRBJ1-2; D is unresolved. Germline CDR1 LNHDA, CDR2 SQIVND (reference sequence). CDR3 length equals 15 residues. V was shortened by 2 bases and J by 2 bases, with 12 bases between the two germline ends. The CDR3 nucleotides read TGTGCCAGTAGTATAAAGGGTTTAGGGAACTATGGCTACACCTTC. Translating gives CASSIKGLGNYGYTF. The full variable domain, completed using reference TRBV19 and TRBJ1-2, is DGGITQSPKYLFRKEGQNVTLSCEQNLNHDAMYWYRQDPGQGLRLIYYSQIVNDFQKGDIAEGYSVSREKKESFPLTVTSAQKNPTAFYLCASSIKGLGNYGYTFGSGTRLTVV.

The chain recombines TRBV11-2 with TRBJ1-1; D is undetermined. The CDR3 sequence is 15 residues long. Per the germline V gene, CDR1 is SGHAT and CDR2 is FQNNGV. V was cut by 0 bases and J by 1 base, with 9 bases left in between. CDR3 nucleotide sequence: TGTGCCAGCAGCTTAGACCCGGCCGGGAACACTGAAGCTTTCTTT. Translation gives CASSLDPAGNTEAFF.

In this sample, this clone turned up a few times. The sample carries other DNA sequences with the same CDR3. J is TRBJ2-7 and V is TRBV7-9, with D possibly matching TRBD2 (5 bases). V was clipped by 5 bases and J by 3 bases, with 8 bases between them. This CDR3 comprises 12 residues. Germline V gene sequence: CDR1 SEHNR, CDR2 FQNEAQ (reference sequence). Written as DNA, the CDR3 is TGTGCCAGCAGCCCTGAGGGCTACGAGCAGTACTTC. Amino acid sequence: CASSPEGYEQYF.